This entry lists 32 T cell receptor beta chains sequenced from one sample in a study of cytomegalovirus exposure and HLA in healthy donors (dated by TCRdb to the late 2010s). Libraries were prepared through the immunoSEQ multiplex PCR assay. For the multiplex PCR, a mixture combining 60 forward primers for TCR Vbeta segments and 13 reverse primers for TCR Jbeta segments was used. TCRdb took this table from immuneACCESS and kept in-frame rearrangements with V and J called. Such tables lack part of the clones; where checked against another copy, unresolved V genes explain under half of the gap, and the rest is unexplained. The sample table holds around 200,000 clones, of which 77% were seen once. More than 3.5% of the sample rests with the top ten. The sequencing sample was made of PBMCs. These receptors were taken from a woman aged 60 to 75 in good health and CMV-seropositive.

In this sample, this clone turned up a few times. The chain employs TRBV7-9 and TRBJ2-7; perhaps TRBD1 as D (6 bases). The V gene lost 5 bases and the J gene lost 4 bases, with 9 bases spanning the gap. Germline CDR1 is SEHNR and CDR2 is FQNEAQ (reference sequence). The CDR3 runs 12 residues. The chain's CDR3 is CASSRDTYEQYF. CDR3 bases: TGTGCCAGCAGCAGGGACACTTACGAGCAGTACTTC.

This clone was recorded only once. The chain employs TRBV19 and TRBJ2-7; 8 bases match TRBD1. J was trimmed by 0 bases and V by 9 bases; bases with no gene match: 7. The germline V gene has CDR1 LNHDA and CDR2 SQIVND (reference sequence). CDR3 length: 14 residues. The CDR3 is CASRGTGRSYEQYF. The CDR3 nucleotides are TGTGCCAGCAGAGGGACAGGTCGCTCCTACGAGCAGTACTTC.

The chain couples TRBV18 to TRBJ2-4; D gene unclear. Germline V gene data show CDR1 as KGHSH and CDR2 as LQKENI. The CDR3 totals 16 residues. Between the trimmed V and J ends, which lost 3 bases and 0 bases, there was a span of 12 bases. CDR3 DNA sequence: TGTGCCAGCTCACCTTCTAGTACTCTAGCCAAAAACATTCAGTACTTC. Protein sequence: CASSPSSTLAKNIQYF.

The chain combines TRBV28 with TRBJ2-1; maybe TRBD2 (5 bases). This CDR3 is 11 amino acids long. CDR1 and CDR2 from the germline V gene are MDHEN and SYDVKM. Between the trimmed V and J ends, which lost 6 bases and 9 bases, there was a span of 9 bases. CDR3 nucleotides: TGTGCCAGCAGGGGAGAGGGTGAGCAGTTCTTC. Its protein is CASRGEGEQFF.

The chain recombines TRBV28 with TRBJ2-7; D is ambiguous. Trimming cost V 5 bases and J 5 bases, with 16 bases left between them. Germline lookup yields CDR1 MDHEN and CDR2 SYDVKM. The CDR3 totals 14 residues. The CDR3 sequence: CASSPASKFHEQYF. In nucleotides, the CDR3 is TGTGCCAGCAGTCCCGCCTCTAAGTTCCACGAGCAGTACTTC.

This clone was counted only a few times. J is TRBJ1-5 and V is TRBV5-1; TRBD1 matches at 8 bases. Unmatched junction bases numbered 3, after V lost 2 bases and J lost 5 bases. The V gene's germline CDR1 is SGHRS and CDR2 YFSETQ. The CDR3 covers 14 residues. The CDR3 DNA is TGCGCCAGCAGCTTAGGGACAGGTTATCAGCCCCAGCATTTT. Its protein is CASSLGTGYQPQHF. Full variable domain (rest looked up from reference TRBV5-1 and TRBJ1-5): KAGVTQTPRYLIKTRGQQVTLSCSPISGHRSVSWYQQTPGQGLQFLFEYFSETQRNKGNFPGRFSGRQFSNSRSEMNVSTLELGDSALYLCASSLGTGYQPQHFGDGTRLSIL.

The V call is TRBV18, the J call TRBJ1-5, with unresolved D. CDR1 KGHSH and CDR2 LQKENI come from the germline V gene. The CDR3 consists of 13 residues. Trimming took off 5 bases at V and 4 bases at J, with 9 bases between the two ends. CDR3 coding DNA: TGTGCCAGCTCAATCGAGGGTAATCAGCCCCAGCATTTT. Its translation: CASSIEGNQPQHF. Based on the CDR3 plus reference TRBV18 and TRBJ1-5, the full variable domain is NAGVMQNPRHLVRRRGQEARLRCSPMKGHSHVYWYRQLPEEGLKFMVYLQKENIIDESGMPKERFSAEFPKEGPSILRIQQVVRGDSAAYFCASSIEGNQPQHFGDGTRLSIL.

V is TRBV7-9 and J is TRBJ1-4, with 9 bases aligning to TRBD1. There are 17 residues in the CDR3. The V and J ends lost 10 bases and 4 bases, in that order; junction bases with no gene match: 16. Germline V gene data show CDR1 as SEHNR and CDR2 as FQNEAQ (reference sequence). In DNA form, the CDR3 reads TGTGCCACCGCTCTCATTACCGGGACAGGGTTTAATGAAAAACTGTTTTTT. Encoded protein: CATALITGTGFNEKLFF.

The table lists this clone with a count of one. J is TRBJ1-5 and V is TRBV30; D is possibly TRBD1 (5 bases). This CDR3 is built from 14 residues. Deletions cut 0 bases from V and 2 bases from J, with 8 bases between. CDR1 GTSNPN and CDR2 SVGIG come from the germline V gene (reference sequence). CDR3 bases: TGTGCCTGGAGTGTATGGGGGGGCAATCAGCCCCAGCATTTT. It encodes CAWSVWGGNQPQHF.

This chain connects TRBV29-1 to TRBJ1-2; no clear D. CDR3 size: 16 residues. CDR1 is SQVTM, CDR2 ANQGSEA, per germline. V lost 2 bases to trimming and J lost 7 bases, with 23 bases between them. CDR3 region: CSVETPEHPPWSGYTF. The CDR3 DNA reads TGCAGCGTTGAAACTCCGGAACACCCTCCTTGGAGTGGCTACACCTTC. The full variable domain, completed using reference TRBV29-1 and TRBJ1-2, is SAVISQKPSRDICQRGTSLTIQCQVDSQVTMMFWYRQQPGQSLTLIATANQGSEATYESGFVIDKFPISRPNLTFSTLTVSNMSPEDSSIYLCSVETPEHPPWSGYTFGSGTRLTVV.

The V and J genes are TRBV28 and TRBJ2-7; 8 bases match TRBD1. Germline V gene data show CDR1 as MDHEN and CDR2 as SYDVKM. The CDR3 runs to 15 residues. V shed 5 bases, J shed 5 bases, and the junction held 11 bases outside the gene matches. CDR3 DNA: TGTGCCAGCAGTCTTCTACAGGGGGTTGGAAACGAGCAGTACTTC. Protein product: CASSLLQGVGNEQYF.

This clone was seen a single time. V and J are TRBV9 and TRBJ2-5; 7 positions agree with TRBD1. Germline loops: CDR1 SGDLS, CDR2 YYNGEE. V lost 4 bases and J lost 1; bases outside the gene matches: 1. This CDR3 spans 13 amino acids. The CDR3 sequence is CASSNRGQETQYF. The CDR3 DNA is TGTGCCAGCAGCAACAGGGGCCAAGAGACCCAGTACTTC.

V is TRBV5-1 and J is TRBJ2-1, with D perhaps TRBD1 (5 bases). V lost 3 bases to trimming and J lost 4 bases, with 8 bases between them. The CDR3 consists of 13 residues. Germline V gene sequence: CDR1 SGHRS, CDR2 YFSETQ. DNA for the CDR3: TGCGCCAGCAGCTCGACAGTATACAATGAGCAGTTCTTC. Protein: CASSSTVYNEQFF.

The V call is TRBV15, the J call TRBJ2-7; no definite D call. V was trimmed by 5 bases and J by 5 bases, leaving 19 bases between them. The CDR3 consists of 15 residues. The V gene's germline CDR1 is LNHNV and CDR2 YYDKDF (reference sequence). In nucleotides, the CDR3 is TGTGCCACCAGCTTTGAGTACCTCCCCACTAACGAGCAGTACTTC. Translated, it gives CATSFEYLPTNEQYF.

The V gene is TRBV7-9, the J gene TRBJ2-3, with D tentatively TRBD1 (6 bases). With 5 bases removed from V and 1 base from J, the gap between germline ends came to 10 bases. The CDR3 consists of 14 residues. Germline loops: CDR1 SEHNR, CDR2 FQNEAQ (reference sequence). The CDR3 is CASSLEGGTDTQYF. CDR3 nucleotides: TGTGCCAGCAGCCTAGAGGGGGGCACAGATACGCAGTATTTT.

This clone appeared a few times. This sequence joins TRBV6-4 and TRBJ2-2, with a weak D call TRBD1 (6 bases). The CDR3 extends over 14 amino acids. Trimming took 7 bases from V and 6 from J, leaving 15 bases between them. Germline V CDR1 and CDR2: MRHNA, SNTAGT. CDR3 amino acids: CASMADSWAGELFF. In DNA, the CDR3 is TGTGCCAGCATGGCGGACAGCTGGGCCGGGGAGCTGTTTTTT.

CDR3 DNA: TGCGCCAGCAGTCCTAACATGGACACCGATAATTCACCCCTCCACTTT. Its protein product is CASSPNMDTDNSPLHF. This chain connects TRBV4-3 to TRBJ1-6, with D tentatively TRBD1 (5 bases). Germline-derived CDR1 and CDR2 are LGHNA and YSLEER. Deletions cut 6 bases from V and 5 bases from J, with 17 bases between. The CDR3 is 16 residues long.

The chain recombines TRBV7-2 with TRBJ2-1; 11 bases agree with TRBD2. V shed 6 bases, J shed 5 bases, and the junction held 12 bases outside the gene matches. This CDR3 is 17 amino acids long. The V gene's germline CDR1 is SGHTA and CDR2 FQGNSA. In DNA, the CDR3 is TGTGCCAGCAGGAGATATAGCGGGGGGGCTCTGAACAATGAGCAGTTCTTC. It specifies CASRRYSGGALNNEQFF.

This clone was detected a few times. DNA for the CDR3: TGTGCCAGCAGCGCGGGACAGGAGTTGGGTTACACTGAAGCTTTCTTT. Amino acids: CASSAGQELGYTEAFF. The chain has TRBV9 and TRBJ1-1, with 8 nucleotides matching TRBD1. Germline V gives CDR1 SGDLS, CDR2 YYNGEE. The trim removed 3 bases at V and 3 bases at J, leaving 10 bases unmatched. The CDR3 totals 16 residues.

This chain joins TRBV9 and TRBJ2-3; 11 bases align to TRBD1. The V gene end was trimmed by 3 bases and the J gene end by 7 bases; junction bases not matched to a gene: 7. CDR1 is SGDLS and CDR2 is YYNGEE in the germline V gene. The CDR3 totals 15 residues. The CDR3 DNA follows: TGTGCCAGCAGCGAAAGGACAGGGGGCTCAAATACGCAGTATTTT. It specifies CASSERTGGSNTQYF. Using reference TRBV9 and TRBJ2-3 for the parts outside the CDR3, the full variable domain is DSGVTQTPKHLITATGQRVTLRCSPRSGDLSVYWYQQSLDQGLQFLIQYYNGEERAKGNILERFSAQQFPDLHSELNLSSLELGDSALYFCASSERTGGSNTQYFGPGTRLTVL.

This clone was found a few times. A read error may produce the germline difference seen at one junction end. The same CDR3 can be traced to other DNA sequences in this sample. This chain connects TRBV5-1 to TRBJ1-5; 7 bases match TRBD1. The CDR3 has 16 residues. The germline V gene encodes CDR1 SGHRS and CDR2 YFSETQ. The CDR3 region is CASSLGRGNSNQPQHF. The CDR3 coding sequence is TGTGCCAGCAGCTTAGGCAGGGGGAATAGCAATCAGCCCCAGCATTTT. Using reference TRBV5-1 and TRBJ1-5 for the parts outside the CDR3, the full variable domain is KAGVTQTPRYLIKTRGQQVTLSCSPISGHRSVSWYQQTPGQGLQFLFEYFSETQRNKGNFPGRFSGRQFSNSRSEMNVSTLELGDSALYLCASSLGRGNSNQPQHFGDGTRLSIL.

This clone was detected only once. The chain recombines TRBV6-5 with TRBJ1-1; D ambiguous. The CDR3 has 12 amino acids. The ends were cut back, 2 bases at V and 6 bases at J, with 7 bases in the middle. CDR1 is MNHEY, CDR2 SVGAGI, per germline. The CDR3 protein is CASSYRGSEAFF. CDR3 nucleotide sequence: TGTGCCAGCAGTTACCGGGGTTCTGAAGCTTTCTTT.

The J gene is TRBJ1-1, the V gene TRBV2; 7 nucleotides match TRBD1. V lost 4 bases to trimming and J lost 4 bases; unmatched junction nucleotides: 9. Germline V CDR1 and CDR2: SNHLY, FYNNEI. The CDR3 totals 15 residues. The CDR3 DNA sequence: TGTGCCAGCAGTGGGGACAGTCTCAACGGCACTGAAGCTTTCTTT. This translates into CASSGDSLNGTEAFF.

The chain carries TRBV28 and TRBJ1-2, with unresolved D. The CDR3 runs to 14 residues. Per the germline V gene, CDR1 is MDHEN and CDR2 is SYDVKM. V was clipped by 5 bases and J by 5 bases, with 15 bases between them. DNA of the CDR3: TGTGCCAGCAGTCTATACTTAGGAGAATATGGCTACACCTTC. This translates into CASSLYLGEYGYTF.

The chain combines TRBV9 with TRBJ2-2; D gene ambiguous. There are 15 residues in the CDR3. Trimming stripped 0 bases from V and 1 base from J, with 7 bases between. The germline V gene encodes CDR1 SGDLS and CDR2 YYNGEE. The CDR3 loop reads CASSVAGQNTGELFF. The CDR3, as DNA: TGTGCCAGCAGCGTAGCTGGGCAGAACACCGGGGAGCTGTTTTTT.

Here the CDR3 reads CASSYGQSETQYF. The CDR3 nucleotides read TGTGCCAGCAGCTATGGACAGAGCGAGACCCAGTACTTC. The J gene is TRBJ2-5, the V gene TRBV11-2; possible D gene TRBD1, 6 bases. Between the trimmed V and J ends, which lost 4 bases and 5 bases, there was a span of 11 bases. The CDR3 runs to 13 residues. The germline V gene encodes CDR1 SGHAT and CDR2 FQNNGV.

V is TRBV6-5 and J is TRBJ2-1; TRBD2 aligns across 8 bases. The length of the CDR3 is 16 residues. V gave up 0 bases and J gave up 5 bases; unmatched junction bases: 6. Germline values: CDR1 MNHEY, CDR2 SVGAGI. CDR3 DNA sequence: TGTGCCAGCAGTTACTCGGGGAGCGGGGGAGACAATGAGCAGTTCTTC. Its translation: CASSYSGSGGDNEQFF.

This rearrangement joins TRBV30 to TRBJ1-1, with 11 positions matching TRBD1. The CDR3 totals 15 residues. Germline CDR1 is GTSNPN and CDR2 is SVGIG (reference sequence). The J segment lost 10 bases and the V segment lost 2 bases, leaving 12 bases of the junction unmatched. The CDR3 here is CAWSPSFSGTGGAFF. CDR3 sequence (DNA): TGTGCCTGGAGTCCTTCCTTTTCCGGGACAGGGGGAGCTTTCTTT. Supplemented by reference TRBV30 and TRBJ1-1, the full variable domain reads SQTIHQWPATLVQPVGSPLSLECTVEGTSNPNLYWYRQAAGRGLQLLFYSVGIGQISSEVPQNLSASRPQDRQFILSSKKLLLSDSGFYLCAWSPSFSGTGGAFFGQGTRLTVV.

The V call is TRBV13, the J call TRBJ2-7, with 8 positions matching TRBD2. V shed 5 bases and J 2 bases; nucleotides not matched to a gene: 14. CDR3 length: 17 residues. From germline, CDR1 is PRHDT and CDR2 FYEKMQ (reference sequence). The CDR3 coding sequence is TGTGCCAGCAGCACCCGTCCGGGGCGGGAGGCCCCCTACGAGCAGTACTTC. Residues: CASSTRPGREAPYEQYF.

CDR3 amino acids: CASSLARGGYGYTF. The CDR3 DNA reads TGTGCCAGCAGCTTAGCGAGGGGAGGCTATGGCTACACCTTC. This sequence joins TRBV7-2 and TRBJ1-2; D perhaps matches TRBD1 (5 bases). The CDR3 is made up of 14 amino acids. V gave up 0 bases and J gave up 4 bases, with 9 bases separating them. CDR1 and CDR2 (germline): SGHTA, FQGNSA. The full variable domain, with the rest looked up from reference TRBV7-2 and TRBJ1-2, is GAGVSQSPSNKVTEKGKDVELRCDPISGHTALYWYRQSLGQGLEFLIYFQGNSAPDKSGLPSDRFSAERTGGSVSTLTIQRTQQEDSAVYLCASSLARGGYGYTFGSGTRLTVV.

The genes are TRBV7-3 and TRBJ2-2; the D gene is possibly TRBD2 (6 bases). V lost 5 bases, J lost 2 bases, and 12 bases lay in between. The CDR3 has 15 residues. The germline CDR1 and CDR2 sequences are SGHTA and FQGTGA. The CDR3 DNA reads TGTGCCAGCAGCGTTGGGGGACTTAACACCGGGGAGCTGTTTTTT. This codes for CASSVGGLNTGELFF. The full variable domain, in which reference TRBV7-3 and TRBJ2-2 provide the parts outside the CDR3, is GAGVSQTPSNKVTEKGKYVELRCDPISGHTALYWYRQSLGQGPEFLIYFQGTGAADDSGLPNDRFFAVRPEGSVSTLKIQRTERGDSAVYLCASSVGGLNTGELFFGEGSRLTVL.

This clone has a single count. J is TRBJ1-6 and V is TRBV6-6, with a tentative D call TRBD1 (5 bases). The CDR3 covers 13 residues. Germline CDR1 reads MNHNY; CDR2 reads SVGAGI (reference sequence). Trimming left V 8 bases short and J 8 bases short, with 13 bases between. The CDR3 is CASRTQGHSPLHF. CDR3 sequence (DNA): TGTGCCAGCCGCACCCAGGGTCATTCACCCCTCCACTTT.